This T cell receptor beta chain was found in a study of blood T cells in healthy people across ages. Regarding the study as a whole: Unsorted PBMCs prevented conclusive naive versus antigen-experienced comparison.

This clonotype occurred a few times. Its antigen is not identified. The ends were cut back, 7 bases at V and 4 bases at J, with 5 bases in the middle. CDR3 length: 11 amino acids. Germline V gene sequence: CDR1 MDHEN, CDR2 SYDVKM. A sample-barcoded 5' primer and a J-beta primer mix were used in a second PCR of roughly 7 to 11 cycles. The template-switch adaptor was a 5' adaptor with 12 random nucleotides. It tagged each cDNA molecule. Via MiXCR, TCRdb re-called the 5' RACE reads, giving one row per CDR3 protein. The table lists 1.4 million to 1.5 million distinct CDR3 sequences, about 43% of them singletons.

This TCR came from a woman younger than 30 in good health. V and J are TRBV28 and TRBJ2-1, with unresolved D. Material for sequencing was blood. This chain's CDR3 is CASMGYNEQFF. The CDR3 nucleotides read TGTGCCAGCATGGGGTACAATGAGCAGTTCTTC.